This TCR beta chain was recovered during a study of Ad26.COV2.S vaccination and SARS-CoV-2 variants. The protocol was immunoSEQ multiplex PCR, while the TCRdb copy is restricted to in-frame clones and leaves out a portion. This sample carries nearly 400,000 clones, 70% to 90% of them seen once, and the ten largest clones take approximately 1.9%. Study results and limitations: Researchers reported similar non-spike TCR breadth in vaccine and placebo recipients. Substantial breadth was reportedly displayed by spike-specific CD8+ and CD4+ T cell responses after vaccination. Among vaccine recipients, spike-specific TCR breadth exceeded that of placebo recipients.

Documented treatment: around 19 received Ad26.COV2.S at low or high dose, single or two shots; about five received placebo; per-sample allocation not given. Sampling was done on day 63 after the first vaccine or placebo injection. Its platform was an Ad26 vector, and its expressed antigen was Wuhan-strain SARS-CoV-2 spike. The V gene's germline CDR1 is SNHLY and CDR2 FYNNEI. This CDR3 spans 11 amino acids. V lost 5 bases and J lost 7, with 8 bases in between. As concerns this clone: Its antigen is unknown.

This chain uses TRBV2 with TRBJ1-1, with no clear D. This sequence was found in a person aged 18-65 years who received the Ad26.COV2.S COVID-19 vaccine or a placebo. Here the sequenced sample was peripheral blood, taken in a trial of Ad26.COV2.S vaccine versus placebo. In nucleotides, the CDR3 is TGTGCCAGCAGTCTCTTCAGTGAAGCTTTCTTT. Protein: CASSLFSEAFF.